The 16 T cell receptor beta chains presented below share a single source sample, sequenced in a study of T cell responses to AZD1222 COVID-19 vaccine. Data came from immunoSEQ multiplex PCR; TCRdb stores just in-frame clones and leaves some out. Of under 150,000 clones in the sample, 93% were seen once. This specimen consisted of peripheral blood, obtained on day 0 of AZD1222 vaccination. These receptors all stem from an adult in good health.

Only one count was recorded for this clone. The chain carries TRBV27 and TRBJ1-2; perhaps TRBD1 as D (6 bases). Germline V gene data show CDR1 as MNHEY and CDR2 as SMNVEV (reference sequence). The CDR3 runs to 15 residues. Between the trimmed V and J ends, which lost 2 bases and 3 bases, there was a span of 13 bases. This CDR3 is CASSLGTGWDYGYTF. For the CDR3, the DNA is TGTGCCAGCAGTTTAGGAACAGGGTGGGACTATGGCTACACCTTC.

The J gene is TRBJ2-1, the V gene TRBV29-1, with 8 bases aligning to TRBD1. Germline trimming cut 7 bases from V and 0 bases from J; bases unmatched to any gene: 2. The CDR3 has 13 residues. Germline assignment: CDR1 SQVTM and CDR2 ANQGSEA. CDR3 in amino acids: CSGTGGSYNEQFF. Written as DNA, the CDR3 is TGCAGCGGCACAGGGGGCTCCTACAATGAGCAGTTCTTC.

This clone was detected only once. The rearrangement joins TRBV5-1 to TRBJ1-2, with 8 bases lining up with TRBD1. Germline lookup yields CDR1 SGHRS and CDR2 YFSETQ. The CDR3 totals 13 residues. With V trimmed by 3 bases and J by 8 bases, 6 bases remained unmatched. CDR3 in amino acids: CASSSDRGLGYTF. CDR3 nucleotides: TGCGCCAGCAGCTCCGACAGGGGTCTGGGCTACACCTTC. Filled out from reference TRBV5-1 and TRBJ1-2, the complete variable domain reads KAGVTQTPRYLIKTRGQQVTLSCSPISGHRSVSWYQQTPGQGLQFLFEYFSETQRNKGNFPGRFSGRQFSNSRSEMNVSTLELGDSALYLCASSSDRGLGYTFGSGTRLTVV.

The genes are TRBV7-2 and TRBJ2-1; unclear D gene. Trimming took off 1 base at V and 9 bases at J, with 16 bases between the two ends. Germline CDR1 and CDR2: SGHTA and FQGNSA. The CDR3 length is 15 residues. The DNA for the CDR3 is TGTGCCAGCAGCTTAGGACCTACGGCTTCGGCTGAGCAGTTCTTC. This sequence encodes CASSLGPTASAEQFF.

With regard to this clone: Distinct nucleotide sequences in the sample also encode this CDR3. The V and J genes are TRBV14 and TRBJ1-2, with 7 bases that match TRBD1. V lost 1 base to trimming and J lost 4 bases; unmatched junction nucleotides: 0. From germline, CDR1 is SGHDN and CDR2 FVKESK. The CDR3 extends over 13 amino acids. The CDR3 nucleotides are TGTGCCAGCAGCCAAGGGACAGGCTATGGCTACACCTTC. Translating it yields CASSQGTGYGYTF. Full variable domain (outside the CDR3, taken from reference TRBV14 and TRBJ1-2): EAGVTQFPSHSVIEKGQTVTLRCDPISGHDNLYWYRRVMGKEIKFLLHFVKESKQDESGMPNNRFLAERTGGTYSTLKVQPAELEDSGVYFCASSQGTGYGYTFGSGTRLTVV.

This clone was recorded once. V and J are TRBV27 and TRBJ1-1, with 8 bases aligning to TRBD1. This CDR3 contains 14 residues. Germline lookup yields CDR1 MNHEY and CDR2 SMNVEV (reference sequence). J lost 4 bases, V lost 6 bases, and 7 bases had no gene match. The CDR3 protein is CASSRTGGFTEAFF. CDR3 in DNA: TGTGCCAGCAGCCGAACAGGGGGTTTCACTGAAGCTTTCTTT.

The V and J genes are TRBV30 and TRBJ2-2; 9 bases agree with TRBD1. The V segment lost 2 bases and the J segment 0 bases; nucleotides outside the gene matches: 7. From germline, CDR1 is GTSNPN and CDR2 SVGIG (reference sequence). This CDR3 comprises 17 residues. The CDR3 protein is CAWSSWDRAPNTGELFF. The CDR3 DNA is TGTGCCTGGAGTTCCTGGGACAGGGCCCCGAACACCGGGGAGCTGTTTTTT.

This clone was counted a single time. The chain couples TRBV6-5 to TRBJ1-2, with TRBD1 matching over 9 bases. The CDR3 length is 15 residues. The germline V gene has CDR1 MNHEY and CDR2 SVGAGI. Trimming removed 0 bases from V and 4 bases from J; junction bases left unmatched: 3. The CDR3 spells CASSYSRGQGYGYTF. In nucleotides, the CDR3 is TGTGCCAGCAGTTACTCGAGGGGACAGGGCTATGGCTACACCTTC.

The V gene is TRBV7-3, the J gene TRBJ2-2; TRBD2 might be the D (6 bases). Germline values: CDR1 SGHTA, CDR2 FQGTGA. V was trimmed by 4 bases and J by 5 bases, leaving 11 bases between them. The CDR3 sequence is 14 residues long. The CDR3 bases are TGTGCCAGCAGCTCAATGGGGGGAACCGGGGAGCTGTTTTTT. Translation gives CASSSMGGTGELFF.

The CDR3 sequence is CASSLADGHSIGNTIYF. The CDR3 coding sequence is TGTGCCAGCAGCTTAGCAGACGGGCATTCCATTGGAAACACCATATATTTT. This chain links TRBV7-6 with TRBJ1-3; D is uncertain. The CDR3 is 17 amino acids. CDR1 is SGHVS and CDR2 is FNYEAQ in the germline V gene. With 0 bases removed from V and 3 bases from J, the gap between germline ends came to 15 bases. Combining the CDR3 with reference TRBV7-6 and TRBJ1-3 gives the whole variable domain GAGVSQSPRYKVTKRGQDVALRCDPISGHVSLYWYRQALGQGPEFLTYFNYEAQQDKSGLPNDRFSAERPEGSISTLTIQRTEQRDSAMYRCASSLADGHSIGNTIYFGEGSWLTVV.

A single count supports this clone. The chain uses TRBV10-3 and TRBJ1-1, with 11 bases aligning to TRBD1. After removal of 4 bases from V and 4 bases from J, the junction contained 5 bases not matched to a gene. The germline V gene has CDR1 ENHRY and CDR2 SYGVKD. The CDR3 is made up of 15 amino acids. CDR3 in DNA: TGTGCCATCAGTGGGGGACAGGGGGGAGGCACTGAAGCTTTCTTT. Amino acid sequence: CAISGGQGGGTEAFF.

This clone was detected once. The chain couples TRBV6-5 to TRBJ1-2; no clear D. V was trimmed by 4 bases and J by 6 bases, leaving 15 bases between them. Germline values: CDR1 MNHEY, CDR2 SVGAGI. The CDR3 length is 14 residues. The CDR3 region has the DNA TGTGCCAGCAGTTCCCATAGGTCTAGAGATGGCTACACCTTC. Amino acid sequence: CASSSHRSRDGYTF.

The chain joins TRBV12-3 or TRBV12-4 to TRBJ1-1; weak D call: TRBD1 (5 bases). V lost 7 bases to trimming and J lost 4 bases, with 13 bases between them. The CDR3 runs 13 residues. CDR3 coding DNA: TGTGCCAGCACTATTGGGGGTCCCACTGAAGCTTTCTTT. Translation gives CASTIGGPTEAFF.

The rearrangement links TRBV18 to TRBJ1-5; tentatively, D is TRBD1 (5 bases). Trimming cost V 3 bases and J 8 bases, with 14 bases left between them. CDR3 length: 14 amino acids. Germline CDR1 KGHSH, CDR2 LQKENI. The CDR3 reads CASSPRDSAEPQHF. CDR3 DNA sequence: TGTGCCAGCTCACCCCGGGACTCCGCAGAGCCCCAGCATTTT. The complete variable domain, with remaining parts taken from reference TRBV18 and TRBJ1-5, reads NAGVMQNPRHLVRRRGQEARLRCSPMKGHSHVYWYRQLPEEGLKFMVYLQKENIIDESGMPKERFSAEFPKEGPSILRIQQVVRGDSAAYFCASSPRDSAEPQHFGDGTRLSIL.

This clone was found once. The gene calls are TRBV2 and TRBJ1-2; D uncertain. The CDR3 has 12 residues. The germline V and J ends were trimmed by 4 bases and 4 bases, with 7 bases remaining between them. Germline V gene sequence: CDR1 SNHLY, CDR2 FYNNEI. Here the CDR3 reads CASSAQTYGYTF. The CDR3 DNA reads TGTGCCAGCAGTGCCCAGACCTATGGCTACACCTTC.

The sample holds a few counts of this clone. CDR3 sequence (DNA): TGTGCCAGCAGCTGGACTAGCGGGGACTACGAGCAGTACTTC. Amino acid sequence: CASSWTSGDYEQYF. The chain carries TRBV7-2 and TRBJ2-7, with 12 bases aligning to TRBD2. Germline V gene data show CDR1 as SGHTA and CDR2 as FQGNSA. V gave up 4 bases and J gave up 3 bases; unmatched junction bases: 1. This CDR3 comprises 14 residues.